The 25 T cell receptor beta chains below all came from one sample that was sequenced in a study of blood T cell repertoires in COVID-19. The repertoire was sequenced with immunoSEQ multiplex PCR; TCRdb's copy has only in-frame clones and lacks some. The sample carries approximately 440,000 clones, 75% to 90% recorded once. The sequenced sample was PBMCs or T cells enriched from blood (not recorded which). The source of these receptors is a woman between 18 and 30 years old who had recovered from COVID-19.

The rearrangement joins TRBV18 to TRBJ2-7, with 8 positions matching TRBD2. From germline, CDR1 is KGHSH and CDR2 LQKENI. The CDR3 sequence is 13 residues long. V gave up 3 bases and J gave up 6 bases; unmatched junction bases: 4. The CDR3 spells CASSPGLGGEQYF. As DNA, the CDR3 is TGTGCCAGCTCACCGGGACTAGGGGGCGAGCAGTACTTC.

This clone has just one count. V and J are TRBV6-5 and TRBJ1-2, with a tentative D call TRBD1 (6 bases). CDR1 and CDR2 from the germline V gene are MNHEY and SVGAGI. CDR3 length: 13 residues. Trimming shortened V by 0 bases and J by 9 bases, and 11 bases separated the two germline ends. The CDR3 here is CASSYSGQISYTF. CDR3 bases: TGTGCCAGCAGTTACTCGGGACAAATAAGCTACACCTTC.

The J gene is TRBJ1-2, the V gene TRBV7-2; 7 bases are a match to TRBD1. The CDR3 consists of 12 residues. The germline CDR1 and CDR2 sequences are SGHTA and FQGNSA. The junction had 1 base not matched to a gene; V was cut back by 3 bases and J by 6 bases. CDR3 protein: CASSFGQDGYTF. The CDR3 region has the DNA TGTGCCAGCAGCTTCGGACAGGATGGCTACACCTTC.

The J gene is TRBJ1-4, the V gene TRBV6-1, with D unclear. Trimming pared 2 bases from V and 0 bases from J, leaving 7 bases between. Germline V CDR1 and CDR2: MNHNS, SASEGT. This CDR3 is built from 15 residues. The CDR3 DNA reads TGTGCCAGCAGTGAACAGGCTTCAACTAATGAAAAACTGTTTTTT. Residues: CASSEQASTNEKLFF.

This rearrangement joins TRBV7-2 to TRBJ1-2, with 10 bases fitting TRBD1. Germline CDR1 SGHTA, CDR2 FQGNSA. The CDR3 has 15 residues. Germline trimming cut 5 bases from V and 8 bases from J; bases unmatched to any gene: 11. CDR3 bases: TGTGCCAGCAGCCCCCAGGGACAGGGGATCGTCGGCTACACCTTC. It is translated as CASSPQGQGIVGYTF.

The genes are TRBV6-1 and TRBJ1-1; weak D call: TRBD1 (5 bases). The CDR3 length is 15 residues. Germline V gives CDR1 MNHNS, CDR2 SASEGT. The ends were cut back, 3 bases at V and 5 bases at J, with 16 bases in the middle. The CDR3 loop reads CASSDRAGYMTEAFF. CDR3 coding DNA: TGTGCCAGCAGTGACCGGGCAGGGTATATGACTGAAGCTTTCTTT.

This clone was counted a single time. The chain uses TRBV19 and TRBJ2-7; D is undetermined. Looked up from germline, CDR1 is LNHDA and CDR2 is SQIVND (reference sequence). V lost 5 bases and J 4 bases, leaving 15 bases between the germline ends. The length of the CDR3 is 14 residues. The CDR3 region is CASSWRLSLYEQYF. The CDR3 nucleotides read TGTGCCAGTAGTTGGCGACTGAGCCTTTACGAGCAGTACTTC.

The rearrangement joins TRBV6-5 to TRBJ1-1; tentative D call: TRBD1 (5 bases). V lost 0 bases and J lost 5, with 16 bases in between. The CDR3 is made up of 16 amino acids. Germline CDR1 is MNHEY and CDR2 is SVGAGI. Here the CDR3 DNA reads TGTGCCAGCAGTTACTCGATCCAAGGGGCTGGAACTGAAGCTTTCTTT. This translates into CASSYSIQGAGTEAFF.

The chain couples TRBV2 to TRBJ1-4; the match to TRBD1 covers 7 bases. Looked up from germline, CDR1 is SNHLY and CDR2 is FYNNEI. The CDR3 has 14 amino acids. Trimming cost V 6 bases and J 3 bases; bases outside gene matches: 4. The chain's CDR3 is CASSPDRPNEKLFF. CDR3 DNA sequence: TGTGCCAGCAGCCCGGACAGGCCTAATGAAAAACTGTTTTTT.

V usage is TRBV27 and J usage is TRBJ2-1, with D possibly TRBD1 on 6 matching bases. Germline values: CDR1 MNHEY, CDR2 SMNVEV (reference sequence). The CDR3 loop spans 13 amino acids. V was cut by 6 bases and J by 6 bases, with 12 bases left in between. The CDR3 sequence: CASSLTGSNEQFF. CDR3 in DNA: TGTGCCAGCAGCCTCACAGGGAGCAATGAGCAGTTCTTC.

The rearrangement links TRBV19 to TRBJ1-4; D possibly corresponds to TRBD1 (5 bases). CDR3 length: 14 amino acids. Trimming removed 8 bases from V and 4 bases from J, with 14 bases in between. Per germline, CDR1 LNHDA and CDR2 SQIVND (reference sequence). DNA of the CDR3: TGTGCCAGTGCCCGTGGGGCCGGTAATGAAAAACTGTTTTTT. It is translated as CASARGAGNEKLFF.

The rearrangement links TRBV7-9 to TRBJ1-2; D uncertain. CDR3 length: 15 residues. V lost 3 bases to trimming and J lost 8 bases, with 19 bases between them. The germline V gene has CDR1 SEHNR and CDR2 FQNEAQ (reference sequence). The CDR3 sequence is CASSFLEEGFEGYTF. The CDR3 bases are TGTGCCAGCAGCTTCCTTGAGGAAGGTTTCGAGGGCTACACCTTC. The full variable domain, rest sourced from reference TRBV7-9 and TRBJ1-2, is DTGVSQNPRHKITKRGQNVTFRCDPISEHNRLYWYRQTLGQGPEFLTYFQNEAQLEKSRLLSDRFSAERPKGSFSTLEIQRTEQGDSAMYLCASSFLEEGFEGYTFGSGTRLTVV.

V usage is TRBV18 and J usage is TRBJ2-2; 7 bases line up with TRBD1. CDR1 and CDR2 (germline): KGHSH, LQKENI. The CDR3 loop spans 13 amino acids. With 5 bases clipped from V and 4 bases from J, the junction kept 1 base outside the gene matches. CDR3 coding DNA: TGTGCCAGCTCATGGGACAGCACCGGGGAGCTGTTTTTT. The encoded protein is CASSWDSTGELFF.

The V call is TRBV5-1, the J call TRBJ1-6; 8 bases line up with TRBD1. The length of the CDR3 is 15 residues. V lost 3 bases, J lost 10 bases, and 9 bases stayed unmatched. Germline values: CDR1 SGHRS, CDR2 YFSETQ. CDR3 sequence (DNA): TGCGCCAGCAGCTCGGACAGGGAAGAACGATCACCCCTCCACTTT. This encodes CASSSDREERSPLHF.

V gene TRBV7-9 combines with J gene TRBJ1-1; D is possibly TRBD1 (5 bases). The CDR3 loop spans 14 amino acids. V lost 3 bases to trimming and J lost 5 bases, with 13 bases between them. Per germline, CDR1 SEHNR and CDR2 FQNEAQ (reference sequence). Written as DNA, the CDR3 is TGTGCCAGCAGCTTCTCCAGGGAGGGGACTGAAGCTTTCTTT. Encoded protein: CASSFSREGTEAFF.

CDR3 in amino acids: CASSFGTGILDTEAFF. The CDR3, as DNA: TGTGCCAGCAGCTTCGGGACAGGGATATTGGACACTGAAGCTTTCTTT. The genes are TRBV5-6 and TRBJ1-1; TRBD1 agrees at 9 bases. The CDR3 has 16 amino acids. Germline CDR1 and CDR2: SGHDT and YYEEEE. The ends lost 2 bases at V and 3 bases at J; junction bases unmatched: 8.

This rearrangement joins TRBV5-1 to TRBJ2-3; D possibly corresponds to TRBD2 (7 bases). The CDR3 extends over 16 amino acids. With 4 bases removed from V and 3 bases from J, the gap between germline ends came to 18 bases. Germline lookup yields CDR1 SGHRS and CDR2 YFSETQ. CDR3 nucleotide sequence: TGCGCCAGCAGCCAGTTAGGGGGGGGCCCGACAGATACGCAGTATTTT. Protein product: CASSQLGGGPTDTQYF.

The V gene is TRBV6-5, the J gene TRBJ2-2; 8 bases match TRBD1. Germline V gene data show CDR1 as MNHEY and CDR2 as SVGAGI. V shed 0 bases, J shed 4 bases, and the junction held 4 bases outside the gene matches. The CDR3 has 16 amino acids. The CDR3 DNA reads TGTGCCAGCAGTTACTCGACAGGGGCGTTCACCGGGGAGCTGTTTTTT. It translates to CASSYSTGAFTGELFF.

The chain carries TRBV18 and TRBJ2-5; D is perhaps TRBD1 (6 bases). The CDR3 sequence is 13 residues long. Germline assignment: CDR1 KGHSH and CDR2 LQKENI. Between the trimmed V and J ends, which lost 6 bases and 2 bases, there was a span of 10 bases. CDR3 in amino acids: CASSQGLQETQYF. CDR3 DNA: TGTGCCAGCTCCCAGGGGTTGCAAGAGACCCAGTACTTC.

In its sample, this clone was seen a few times. The chain recombines TRBV10-3 with TRBJ1-4; D is uncertain. Germline-derived CDR1 and CDR2 are ENHRY and SYGVKD. The V gene lost 11 bases and the J gene lost 0 bases, with 10 bases spanning the gap. The CDR3 is 13 amino acids. This chain's CDR3 is CAVSVTTNEKLFF. The DNA of the CDR3 is TGTGCCGTTTCAGTTACAACTAATGAAAAACTGTTTTTT.

This clone has a single count. The chain carries TRBV2 and TRBJ1-4; TRBD1 matches 9 bases. The CDR3 extends over 14 amino acids. The germline V gene has CDR1 SNHLY and CDR2 FYNNEI. Unmatched junction bases numbered 6, after V lost 6 bases and J lost 7 bases. The CDR3 nucleotides are TGTGCCAGCAGAACAGGGGGCGCGGGTGAAAAACTGTTTTTT. Protein: CASRTGGAGEKLFF.

The rearrangement uses TRBV27 and TRBJ1-5; D uncertain. Trimming cost V 4 bases and J 7 bases, with 11 bases left between them. Germline V lookup: CDR1 MNHEY, CDR2 SMNVEV (reference sequence). There are 13 residues in the CDR3. The CDR3 DNA sequence: TGTGCCAGCAGTTCCAGGATTTACCAGCCCCAGCATTTT. This codes for CASSSRIYQPQHF.

The chain joins TRBV19 to TRBJ2-7, with TRBD1 identical over 7 bases. V lost 5 bases and J lost 2; bases outside the gene matches: 6. The CDR3 contains 14 residues. CDR1 is LNHDA, CDR2 SQIVND, per germline (reference sequence). Here the CDR3 DNA reads TGTGCCAGTAGTGCAGGACAGGCTACCTACGAGCAGTACTTC. It is translated as CASSAGQATYEQYF.

This clone was counted only a few times. This chain joins TRBV24-1 and TRBJ2-7; 9 positions agree with TRBD1. V lost 8 bases to trimming and J lost 4 bases; unmatched junction nucleotides: 5. Germline lookup yields CDR1 KGHDR and CDR2 SFDVKD. This CDR3 has 13 residues. The CDR3 region is CATNPGQGYEQYF. CDR3 sequence (DNA): TGTGCCACCAATCCGGGACAGGGATACGAGCAGTACTTC.

The CDR3 DNA follows: TGTGCCAGCAGTCTCCGCCCCGCCGGGACAGCCTTGAACACTGAAGCTTTCTTT. Translation gives CASSLRPAGTALNTEAFF. J is TRBJ1-1 and V is TRBV27; 7 bases line up with TRBD1. Per the germline V gene, CDR1 is MNHEY and CDR2 is SMNVEV (reference sequence). Losses at the gene ends were 5 bases for V and 0 bases for J; bases not matched to a gene: 15. This CDR3 region has 18 residues.